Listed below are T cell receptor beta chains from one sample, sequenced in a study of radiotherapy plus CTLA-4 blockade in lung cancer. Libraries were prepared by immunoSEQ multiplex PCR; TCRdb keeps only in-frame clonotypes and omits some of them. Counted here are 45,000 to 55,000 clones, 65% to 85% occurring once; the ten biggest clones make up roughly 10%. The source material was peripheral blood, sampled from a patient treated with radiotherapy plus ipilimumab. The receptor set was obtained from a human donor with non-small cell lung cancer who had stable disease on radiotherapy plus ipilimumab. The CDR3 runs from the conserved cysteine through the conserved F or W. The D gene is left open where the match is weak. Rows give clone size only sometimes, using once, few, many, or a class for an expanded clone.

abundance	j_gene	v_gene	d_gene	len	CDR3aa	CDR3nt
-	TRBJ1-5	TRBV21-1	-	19	CASRSPRGGEPYSNQPQHF	TGTGCCAGCAGATCCCCCCGGGGGGGAGAACCCTATAGCAATCAGCCCCAGCATTTT
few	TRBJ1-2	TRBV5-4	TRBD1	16	CASSLDRRDRGYGYTF	TGTGCCAGCAGCTTGGACCGTCGGGACAGGGGCTATGGCTACACCTTC
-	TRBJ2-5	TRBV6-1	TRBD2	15	CASSEPTSGQETQYF	TGTGCCAGCAGTGAACCCACTAGCGGCCAAGAGACCCAGTACTTC
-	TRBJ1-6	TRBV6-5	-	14	CASSYSRRDSLLHF	TGTGCCAGCAGTTACTCGAGGAGGGATTCACTCCTCCACTTT
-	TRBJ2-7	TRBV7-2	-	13	CASSSGHLDEQYF	TGTGCCAGCAGCTCGGGACATCTGGACGAGCAGTACTTC
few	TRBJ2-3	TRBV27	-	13	CASSFIGADTQYF	TGTGCCAGCAGTTTTATCGGGGCAGATACGCAGTATTTT
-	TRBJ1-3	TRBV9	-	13	CASSEGHGNTIYF	TGTGCCAGCAGCGAAGGTCACGGCAACACCATATATTTT
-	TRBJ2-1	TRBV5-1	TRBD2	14	CASSLRTSGGAEFF	TGCGCCAGCAGCTTGAGGACTAGCGGGGGGGCGGAGTTCTTC
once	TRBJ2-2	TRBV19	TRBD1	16	CASSIGGTGRVGELFF	TGTGCCAGTAGTATAGGGGGGACAGGGAGAGTCGGGGAGCTGTTTTTT
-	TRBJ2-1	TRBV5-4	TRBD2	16	CASSLVLAGNYNEQFF	TGTGCCAGCAGCTTGGTTCTAGCGGGTAACTACAATGAGCAGTTCTTC
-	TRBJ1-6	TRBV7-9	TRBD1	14	CATTGGGYNSPLHF	TGTGCCACTACAGGGGGCGGCTATAATTCACCCCTCCACTTT
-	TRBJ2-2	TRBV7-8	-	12	CASSREAGELFF	TGTGCCAGCAGCCGAGAGGCCGGGGAGCTGTTTTTT
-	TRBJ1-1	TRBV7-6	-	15	CASSVTGSSDTEAFF	TGTGCCAGCAGCGTAACAGGGTCCTCTGACACTGAAGCTTTCTTT
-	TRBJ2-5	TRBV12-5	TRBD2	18	CASGLARTSGGLGETQYF	TGTGCTAGTGGTTTGGCAAGGACTAGCGGGGGCCTAGGAGAGACCCAGTACTTC
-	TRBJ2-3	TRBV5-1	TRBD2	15	CASSSGTSATDTQYF	TGCGCCAGCAGCTCCGGGACTAGCGCCACAGATACGCAGTATTTT
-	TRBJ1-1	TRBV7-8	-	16	CASSLMGGARNTEAFF	TGTGCCAGCAGCTTAATGGGGGGCGCGCGGAACACTGAAGCTTTCTTT
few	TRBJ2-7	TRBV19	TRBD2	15	CASSIKGTTPYEQYF	TGTGCCAGTAGTATAAAGGGGACTACCCCCTACGAGCAGTACTTC
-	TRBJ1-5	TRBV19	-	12	CASGGSNQPQHF	TGTGCCAGTGGCGGTAGCAATCAGCCCCAGCATTTT
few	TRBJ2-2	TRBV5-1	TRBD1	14	CASRQGARIGELFF	TGCGCCAGCCGACAGGGGGCTAGGATCGGGGAGCTGTTTTTT
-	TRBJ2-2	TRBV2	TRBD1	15	CASRWTGADTGELFF	TGTGCCAGCAGATGGACAGGGGCCGACACCGGGGAGCTGTTTTTT
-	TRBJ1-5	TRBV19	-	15	CASSIDTGPNQPQHF	TGTGCCAGTAGTATAGATACAGGCCCCAATCAGCCCCAGCATTTT
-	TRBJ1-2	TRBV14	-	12	CASSPRGYGYTF	TGTGCCAGCAGCCCGCGAGGGTACGGCTACACCTTC
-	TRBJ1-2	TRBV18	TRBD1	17	CASSPRTGGPQAYGYTF	TGTGCCAGCTCACCACGGACAGGGGGCCCACAAGCCTATGGCTACACCTTC
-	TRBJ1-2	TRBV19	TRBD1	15	CASRWGTGGNYGYTF	TGTGCCAGTAGATGGGGGACAGGGGGAAACTATGGCTACACCTTC
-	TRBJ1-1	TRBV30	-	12	CAWSEVNTEAFF	TGTGCCTGGAGTGAGGTGAACACTGAAGCTTTCTTT
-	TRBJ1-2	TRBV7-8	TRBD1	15	CASSLGGGANYGYTF	TGCGCCAGCAGCTTAGGAGGGGGCGCCAACTATGGCTACACCTTC
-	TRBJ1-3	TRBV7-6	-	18	CASSSGRIDSFSGNTIYF	TGTGCCAGCAGCTCAGGTCGAATCGACAGCTTCTCTGGAAACACCATATATTTT
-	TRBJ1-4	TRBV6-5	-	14	CASRPGGFSEKLFF	TGTGCCAGCAGGCCAGGAGGATTCAGTGAAAAACTGTTTTTT
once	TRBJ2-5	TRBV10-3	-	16	CAISELNNPDQETQYF	TGTGCCATCAGTGAGCTCAATAACCCGGATCAAGAGACCCAGTACTTC
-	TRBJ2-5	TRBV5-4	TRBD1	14	CASSLQGARETQYF	TGTGCCAGCAGCTTACAGGGGGCGCGGGAGACCCAGTACTTC
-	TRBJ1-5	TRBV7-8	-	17	CASSTSTDFYSNQPQHF	TGTGCCAGCAGCACCTCGACGGATTTTTATAGCAATCAGCCCCAGCATTTT
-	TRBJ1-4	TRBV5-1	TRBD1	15	CASSLGQGKNEKLFF	TGCGCCAGCAGCTTGGGACAGGGGAAGAATGAAAAACTGTTTTTT
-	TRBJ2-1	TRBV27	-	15	CASSFGAGARGEQFF	TGTGCCAGCAGTTTTGGGGCGGGGGCCCGGGGTGAGCAGTTCTTC
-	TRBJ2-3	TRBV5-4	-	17	CASSPGVLLRGTDTQYF	TGTGCCAGCAGCCCCGGGGTACTACTAAGGGGCACAGATACGCAGTATTTT
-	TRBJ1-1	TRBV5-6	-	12	CASSLGGREAFF	TGTGCCAGCAGCTTGGGGGGCCGTGAAGCTTTCTTT
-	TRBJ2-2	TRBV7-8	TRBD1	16	CASSVQGIPNTGELFF	TGTGCCAGCAGCGTACAGGGGATCCCGAACACCGGGGAGCTGTTTTTT
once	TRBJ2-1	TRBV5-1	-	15	CASSTDTPYRDEQFF	TGCGCCAGCAGTACGGACACTCCTTATAGGGATGAGCAGTTCTTC
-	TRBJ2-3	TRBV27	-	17	CASRGDRHITFTDTQYF	TGTGCCAGCCGGGGAGACAGACATATAACCTTCACAGATACGCAGTATTTT
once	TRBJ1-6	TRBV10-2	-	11	CASGLDSPLHF	TGCGCCAGCGGCCTCGATTCACCCCTCCACTTT
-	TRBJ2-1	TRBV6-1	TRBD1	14	CASSEGQGTGEQFF	TGTGCCAGCAGTGAAGGACAGGGGACGGGAGAGCAGTTCTTC
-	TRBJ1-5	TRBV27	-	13	CASRPYSNQPQHF	TGTGCCAGCAGGCCTTATAGCAATCAGCCCCAGCATTTT
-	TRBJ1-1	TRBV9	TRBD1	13	CASSLRQGAEAFF	TGTGCCAGCAGCCTCCGACAGGGGGCTGAAGCTTTCTTT
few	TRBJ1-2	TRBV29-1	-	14	CSVEGSVGNYGYTF	TGCAGCGTTGAAGGTAGCGTCGGCAACTATGGCTACACCTTC
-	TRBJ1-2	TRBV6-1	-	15	CASSEIEGSNYGYTF	TGTGCCAGCAGTGAAATTGAAGGGTCAAACTATGGCTACACCTTC
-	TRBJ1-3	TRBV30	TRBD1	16	CAWSRPGQQRGNTIYF	TGTGCCTGGAGTCGTCCGGGACAGCAAAGGGGAAACACCATATATTTT
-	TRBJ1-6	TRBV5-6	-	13	CASSLVSNSPLHF	TGTGCCAGCAGCTTGGTGTCCAATTCACCCCTCCACTTT